The sequence of this T cell receptor beta chain was determined in a study of blood T cells in healthy people across ages. Study findings and constraints: Long-lived donors had more naive CD4+ cells and higher diversity than aged donors.

Next came a second PCR, run for about 6 to 12 cycles, which used a sample-barcoded 5' primer along with a J-beta primer mix. TCRdb used MiXCR to reprocess the 5' RACE reads, holding one entry per CDR3 protein. The sample lists hundreds of thousands of distinct CDR3 sequences, roughly 53% occurring once. As concerns this clonotype: The antigen is not known.

The germline V gene encodes CDR1 MDHEN and CDR2 SYDVKM. The CDR3 spans 14 residues. After removal of 5 bases from V and 4 bases from J, the junction contained 7 bases not matched to a gene. The chain recombines TRBV28 with TRBJ2-5, with 7 bases fitting TRBD2. The sample comprised blood. This TCR came from a man in his sixties in good health. In nucleotides, the CDR3 is TGTGCCAGCAGTAGGACTAGTTTTAGAGAGACCCAGTACTTC. Amino acids: CASSRTSFRETQYF.